This T cell receptor beta chain was identified in a study of OX40 agonist ivuxolimab in advanced cancers. CDR3 length equals 18 residues. CDR1 is MRHNA and CDR2 is SNTAGT in the germline V gene. Losses at the gene ends were 4 bases for V and 3 bases for J; bases not matched to a gene: 12. Clones were sequenced by immunoSEQ multiplex PCR, and TCRdb holds only the in-frame ones, with some missing. This sample has 90,000 to 150,000 clones, with 75% to 90% found just once. This receptor was identified in an adult with an advanced solid tumor such as melanoma, head and neck, liver or kidney cancer. The sample was CD4+ or CD8+ T cells sorted from blood, taken in a trial of the OX40 agonist ivuxolimab. V usage is TRBV6-4 and J usage is TRBJ2-3, with 11 bases identical to TRBD2. The CDR3 DNA follows: TGTGCCAGCAGTGTCGGACTTTTAGCGGGGGGGAGTACAGATACGCAGTATTTT. It encodes CASSVGLLAGGSTDTQYF.